This TCR beta chain was profiled in a study of shared clonotypes between healthy human individuals. Study-wide findings and caveats: Estimated clonotype richness was generally higher in naive than memory subsets. Rarefaction showed that sequencing of sorted subsets was incomplete (despite large depth).

Notes on this clone: Its antigen remains unknown.

Repertoires were generated with immunoSEQ multiplex PCR, while TCRdb's copy carries only in-frame clones and drops some. The sample has more than 550,000 clones, approximately 90% seen once. Naivety among CD8 cells was defined by CD45RO negativity and positive CCR7 selection, thereby excluding terminally differentiated effector memory CD45RA+ cells. The CDR3 has 14 residues. Germline V lookup: CDR1 SGHNT, CDR2 YYREEE (reference sequence). Between the trimmed V and J ends, which lost 1 base and 3 bases, there was a span of 10 bases. Source material: naive CD8+ T cells sorted from blood. This chain joins TRBV5-4 and TRBJ1-1; D remains ambiguous. The clonotype was recovered from a man aged 25 to 45 in good health. In nucleotides, the CDR3 is TGTGCCAGCAGCTTGACACGAGCGGACACTGAAGCTTTCTTT. This encodes CASSLTRADTEAFF. The whole variable domain, remainder taken from reference TRBV5-4 and TRBJ1-1, is ETGVTQSPTHLIKTRGQQVTLRCSSQSGHNTVSWYQQALGQGPQFIFQYYREEENGRGNFPPRFSGLQFPNYSSELNVNALELDDSALYLCASSLTRADTEAFFGQGTRLTVV.